In its sample, the clone carrying this T cell receptor (beta chain) was seen once. What it binds is not known. J was trimmed by 6 bases and V by 6 bases; bases with no gene match: 12. The germline V gene encodes CDR1 MNHEY and CDR2 SMNVEV (reference sequence). The CDR3 has 15 residues. This specimen comes from a study of cytomegalovirus exposure and HLA in healthy donors. PCR used 60 Vbeta primers and 13 Jbeta primers. Libraries were prepared by immunoSEQ multiplex PCR; TCRdb keeps only in-frame clonotypes and omits some of them. The sample consists of 110,000 to 150,000 clones, roughly 76% of them appearing once. General study points: TCR beta chains numbering under 200 were designated cytomegalovirus-associated. Sequencing likely caused a cluster of highly shared sequence variants.

This rearrangement joins TRBV27 to TRBJ2-3, with 7 positions matching TRBD2. Sequenced input: PBMCs. The clonotype comes from a man younger than 35 in good health and CMV-seronegative. The CDR3 region has the DNA TGTGCCAGCAGGACGATCGGACTAGACGGGGATACGCAGTATTTT. This gives the protein CASRTIGLDGDTQYF.